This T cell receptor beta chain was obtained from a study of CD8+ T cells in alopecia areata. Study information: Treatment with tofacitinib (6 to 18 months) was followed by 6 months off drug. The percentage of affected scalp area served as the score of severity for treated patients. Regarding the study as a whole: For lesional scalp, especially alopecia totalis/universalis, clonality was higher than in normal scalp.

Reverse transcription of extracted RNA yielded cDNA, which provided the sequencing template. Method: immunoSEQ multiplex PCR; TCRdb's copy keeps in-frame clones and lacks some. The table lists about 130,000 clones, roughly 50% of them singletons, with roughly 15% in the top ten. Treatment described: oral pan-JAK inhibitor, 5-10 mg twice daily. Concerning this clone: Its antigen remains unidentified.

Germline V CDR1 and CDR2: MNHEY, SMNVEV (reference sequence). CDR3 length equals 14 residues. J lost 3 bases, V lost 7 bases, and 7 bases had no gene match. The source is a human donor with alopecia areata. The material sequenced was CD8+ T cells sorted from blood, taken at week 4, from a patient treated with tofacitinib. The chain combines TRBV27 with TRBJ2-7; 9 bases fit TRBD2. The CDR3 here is CASTNSGSLYEQYF. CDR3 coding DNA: TGTGCCAGCACCAATAGCGGGAGCCTCTACGAGCAGTACTTC.